Sequencing of this T cell receptor (beta chain) was carried out in a study of blood T cell repertoires in COVID-19 (dated by TCRdb to the early 2020s). Background on the whole study: The collaborator samples originated in the United States, Italy and Spain and spanned the acute and convalescent phases of COVID-19. The prospective study material was composed of cDNA or gDNA derived from T cells, B-cell-depleted T cells, or PBMCs. The dataset comprised deeply sampled blood TCRbeta repertoires from subjects exposed to, actively infected with, or recovered from COVID-19. The repertoires were released in a freely available public database intended as a resource for research on the immune response to SARS-CoV-2. The samples were drawn from the first 160 participants of the ongoing ImmuneRACE study and from roughly 1,300 subjects provided by 6 global collaborators. Nearly every sample came with metadata listing a de-identified subject ID, COVID-19 status, age in years and sex. Where available, HLA class I and class II types were obtained from metadata supplied by the sample provider rather than from assay-based typing. Study-wide conclusions, independent of this receptor: How much clinical and demographic metadata was included differed by source and by participant, and the metadata was provided uncurated.

Each collaborating institution followed its own protocols to collect whole blood in K2EDTA tubes. For TCRbeta analysis, collaborator samples were shipped as frozen whole blood, as isolated PBMCs, or as DNA extracted from either sample type. Remarks on this clone: What antigen it recognizes has not been identified. Base qualities are not at hand, and no much larger clone is one base apart.

In the germline V gene, CDR1 corresponds to SGHAT and CDR2 to FQNNGV. The CDR3 runs 16 residues from the cysteine to the phenylalanine. The CDR3 DNA has 48 bases and is translated from base 1. V is cut by 4 bases and J by 8 bases, and the space between the germline ends is 20 bases. TCRbeta CDR3 regions were amplified from genomic DNA using the immunoSEQ Assay, a bias-controlled multiplex PCR. The source study handled its data this way. Within the assay, amplification of reference gene primers was used to estimate how many nucleated cells each sample contained. Sequence reads were collapsed and filtered to measure the absolute abundance of every unique TCRbeta CDR3 rearrangement. For each sample, productive Simpson clonality was calculated as the square root of Simpson's diversity index across productive rearrangements. TCRdb carries this immuneACCESS record with in-frame sequences only. Its versions omit some clonotypes, under half of them owing to an unresolved V gene in the studies checked, with the rest unexplained. That table gives V, J and clone size, and the DNA gave D and trimming. This sample has over 200,000 clones in its table, and roughly four fifths of those were observed once. The top ten constitute roughly 12% of the sample.

Specimen: peripheral blood. This chain is built from TRBV11-2 and TRBJ1-4; the D gene is perhaps TRBD1, from 6 matching bases. The sequence was obtained from a woman in her thirties or forties with acute or convalescent COVID-19. The CDR3 is CASSSGTYSRGEKLFF. The base sequence is TGTGCCAGCAGCTCCGGGACATATTCAAGAGGGGAAAAACTGTTTTTT.